These T cell receptor beta chains were read from a single sample in a study of metastatic and nonmetastatic thyroid tumors. TCRdb re-analyzed the PCR reads through MiXCR. The sample holds about 41,000 clones, 28% seen once. The source material was blood. The receptors derive from a male donor with papillary thyroid cancer or a benign thyroid nodule (not recorded which). Some clones in this sample may be carry-over from other donors' samples. The CDR3 runs from the conserved cysteine through the conserved F or W. The order of the fields is D gene, V gene, J gene, clone size, CDR3 DNA, CDR3 protein. D genes are given only for firm matches. Some rows mark clone size as missing; the rest say once, few, many or name a class of expanded clone.

-	TRBV20-1	TRBJ2-5	many	TGCAGTGCCCAAGGTGGGGGTTTGGAGACCCAGTACTTC	CSAQGGGLETQYF
-	TRBV6-1	TRBJ1-1	few	TGTGCCAGCAGGGAAGGTGGGTCAGATAACACTGAAGCTTTCTTT	CASREGGSDNTEAFF
TRBD1	TRBV20-1	TRBJ2-7	few	TGCAGTGCTCAGGGACAGATAGTCTACGAGCAGTACTTC	CSAQGQIVYEQYF
TRBD2	TRBV12-3/TRBV12-4	TRBJ2-1	few	TGTGCCAGCAGTCCAGGACTAGCGGGAGTTAATGAGCAGTTCTTC	CASSPGLAGVNEQFF
-	TRBV11-3	TRBJ1-3	-	TGTGCCAGCAGAATCGGAAACACCATATATTTT	CASRIGNTIYF
TRBD1	TRBV7-6	TRBJ2-7	-	TGTGCCAGCAGCCTGAACAGGGGCGGATACGAGCAGTACTTC	CASSLNRGGYEQYF
-	TRBV5-1	TRBJ2-7	-	TGCGCCAGCACGGACCAGGGGTACGAGCAGTACTTC	CASTDQGYEQYF
-	TRBV29-1	TRBJ1-1	many	TGCAGCGCGGAGGGGACGATGAACACTGAAGCTTTCTTT	CSAEGTMNTEAFF
-	TRBV3-1	TRBJ2-1	-	TGTGCCAGCAGCCAAGAGGAGGGAGCTGAGCAGTTCTTC	CASSQEEGAEQFF
TRBD2	TRBV5-1	TRBJ2-5	many	TGCGCCAGCAGCCTGTCGGGACTAGATGGGGAGACCCAGTACTTC	CASSLSGLDGETQYF
-	TRBV2	TRBJ2-7	-	TGTGCCAGCAATGTAGGTCCGACCTACGAGCAGTACTTC	CASNVGPTYEQYF
TRBD1	TRBV7-6	TRBJ2-1	once	TGTGCCGGAAGCTTAGGCATGGGGGGGACAGGGTTAGATGAGCAGTTCTTC	CAGSLGMGGTGLDEQFF
-	TRBV6-1	TRBJ2-1	few	TGTGCCAGCAGCCCGTACCTGTCCGGCGAGCAGTTCTTC	CASSPYLSGEQFF
TRBD1	TRBV12-5	TRBJ1-1	many	TGTGCTAGTGCCCTTGGGGGGACAGTATTTGAAGCTTTCTTT	CASALGGTVFEAFF
TRBD1	TRBV6-2/TRBV6-3	TRBJ2-7	medium-sized	TGTGCCAGCAGTTACTCGGGACAGGGTGGCCACGAGCAGTACTTC	CASSYSGQGGHEQYF
-	TRBV19	TRBJ1-3	many	TGTGCCAGTATCGGGGCGGGGACCCTCTCTGGAAACACCATATATTTT	CASIGAGTLSGNTIYF